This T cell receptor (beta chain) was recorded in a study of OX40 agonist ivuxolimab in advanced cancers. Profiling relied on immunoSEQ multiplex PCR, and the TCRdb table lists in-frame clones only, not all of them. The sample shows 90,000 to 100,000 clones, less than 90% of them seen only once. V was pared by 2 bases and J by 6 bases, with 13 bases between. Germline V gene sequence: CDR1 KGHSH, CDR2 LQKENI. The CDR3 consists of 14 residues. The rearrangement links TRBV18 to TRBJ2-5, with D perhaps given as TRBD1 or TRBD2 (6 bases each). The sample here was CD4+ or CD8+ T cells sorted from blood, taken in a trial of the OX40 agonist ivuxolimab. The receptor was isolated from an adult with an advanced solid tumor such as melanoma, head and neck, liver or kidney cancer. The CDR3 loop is CASSPEGGSKTQYF. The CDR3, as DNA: TGTGCCAGCTCACCAGAGGGGGGATCGAAGACCCAGTACTTC.